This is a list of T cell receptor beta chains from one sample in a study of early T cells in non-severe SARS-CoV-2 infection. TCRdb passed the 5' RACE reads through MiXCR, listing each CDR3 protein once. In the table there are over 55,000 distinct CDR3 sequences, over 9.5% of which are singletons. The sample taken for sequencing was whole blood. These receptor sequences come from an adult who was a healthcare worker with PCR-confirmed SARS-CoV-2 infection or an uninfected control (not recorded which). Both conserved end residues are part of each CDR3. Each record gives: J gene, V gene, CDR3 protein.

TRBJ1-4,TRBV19,CASSQPRDEGEKLFF
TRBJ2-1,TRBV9,CASSVAASGANEQFF
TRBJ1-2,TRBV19,CASGIRALANYGYTF
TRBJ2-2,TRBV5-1,CASSLNVGELFF
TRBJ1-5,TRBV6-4,CASSDGPGVTQHF
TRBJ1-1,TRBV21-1,CASSIQGGGIRTEAFF
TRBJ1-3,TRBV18,CASSPLEGAAGNTIYF
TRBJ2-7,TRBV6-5,CASSSRAGRSYEQYF
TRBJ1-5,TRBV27,CASSPGTARQPQHF
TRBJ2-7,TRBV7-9,CASSSRLAGVGYEQYF
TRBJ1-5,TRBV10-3,CATGRGEPQHF
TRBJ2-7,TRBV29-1,CSVEGQGFGEQYF
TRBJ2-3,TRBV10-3,CAIKGASDTQYF
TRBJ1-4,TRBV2,CASSLRSEKLFF
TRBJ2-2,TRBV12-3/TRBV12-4,CASSLAEVGGELFF
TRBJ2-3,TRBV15,CATSRDRKSSADTQYF
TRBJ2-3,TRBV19,CASSERTSGSTDTQYF
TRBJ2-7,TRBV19,CASSMSGVYEQYF
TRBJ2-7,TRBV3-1,CASSQTSGVYEQYF
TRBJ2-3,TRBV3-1,CASSHPGILAPWSTDTQYF
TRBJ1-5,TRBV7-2,CASSRTGEGHNQPQHF
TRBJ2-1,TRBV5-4,CASSLAPSTSGRINEQFF
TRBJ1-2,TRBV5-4,CASSLPTGGDYGYTF
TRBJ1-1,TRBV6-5,CASSPLQGATEAFF
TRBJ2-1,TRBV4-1,CASSQVPTGGPLNEQFF
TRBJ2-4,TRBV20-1,CSALTSGGIRAKNIQYF
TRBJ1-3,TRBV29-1,CSVEDGGNTIYF
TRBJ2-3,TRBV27,CASSLLPRGEGTDTQYF
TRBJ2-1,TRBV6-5,CASSRGTSLYNEQFF
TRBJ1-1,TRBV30,CAWSVRVGHTEAFF
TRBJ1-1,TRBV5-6,CASSPIRGGKGNTEAFF
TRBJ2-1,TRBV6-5,CASSYATSQFRDEQFF
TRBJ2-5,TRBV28,CASSPGQGDQETQYF
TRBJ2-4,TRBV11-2,CASSLVGGSAKNIQYF
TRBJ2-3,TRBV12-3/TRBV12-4,CASSHGTGGLLDTQYF
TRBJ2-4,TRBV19,CASSISSGGNKNIQYF
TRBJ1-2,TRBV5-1,CASSFPGTVYGYTF
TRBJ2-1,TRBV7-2,CASSLGGLGGNNEQFF
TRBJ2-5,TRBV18,CASSPRGGMETQYF
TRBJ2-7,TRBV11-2,CASSLDGTYEQYF
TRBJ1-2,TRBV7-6,CASSSRGTYGYTF
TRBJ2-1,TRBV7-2,CASSFWPGEDNEQFF
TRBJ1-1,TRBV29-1,CSVGTGNTEAFF
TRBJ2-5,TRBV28,CASTQGREETQYF
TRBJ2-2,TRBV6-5,CASSSPGPMYTGELFF
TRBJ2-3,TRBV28,CASSSQGSADTQYF
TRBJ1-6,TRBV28,CASVVQGSSVSPLHF
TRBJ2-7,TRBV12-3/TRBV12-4,CASSPPGQGAYEQYF
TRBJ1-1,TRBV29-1,CSVVPNTEAFF
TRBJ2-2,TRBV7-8,CASSSTENTGELFF
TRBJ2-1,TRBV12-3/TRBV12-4,CASSFRGGGYNEQFF
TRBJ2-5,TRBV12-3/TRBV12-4,CASSSLIGPGKTQYF
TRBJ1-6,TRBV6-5,CASSPGRASPLHF
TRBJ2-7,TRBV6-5,CASSPRESYEQYF
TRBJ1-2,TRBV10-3,CAIGQGDYGYTF